This TCR beta chain comes out of a study of blood T cells in healthy people across ages. On this clonotype itself: This may stem from a read error, because a much larger clone lies one nucleotide away.

Germline lookup yields CDR1 SEHNR and CDR2 FQNEAQ (reference sequence). The CDR3 spans 15 residues. Sample-barcoded 5' priming and a J-beta primer mix drove a second PCR of roughly 6 to 12 cycles. Every sample gave at least 3 million paired-end reads containing CDR3. TCRdb re-analysed the 5' RACE reads in MiXCR, keeping a single row per CDR3 protein. Among hundreds of thousands of distinct CDR3 sequences listed, less than 45% were seen once. Sequenced material: blood. This chain connects TRBV7-9 to TRBJ1-6; D ambiguous. This receptor was identified in a man older than 75 in good health. This CDR3 is CASSPGSGTNSPPHF. The CDR3 DNA sequence: TGTGCCAGCAGTCCTGGGTCCGGCACTAATTCACCCCCCCACTTT.